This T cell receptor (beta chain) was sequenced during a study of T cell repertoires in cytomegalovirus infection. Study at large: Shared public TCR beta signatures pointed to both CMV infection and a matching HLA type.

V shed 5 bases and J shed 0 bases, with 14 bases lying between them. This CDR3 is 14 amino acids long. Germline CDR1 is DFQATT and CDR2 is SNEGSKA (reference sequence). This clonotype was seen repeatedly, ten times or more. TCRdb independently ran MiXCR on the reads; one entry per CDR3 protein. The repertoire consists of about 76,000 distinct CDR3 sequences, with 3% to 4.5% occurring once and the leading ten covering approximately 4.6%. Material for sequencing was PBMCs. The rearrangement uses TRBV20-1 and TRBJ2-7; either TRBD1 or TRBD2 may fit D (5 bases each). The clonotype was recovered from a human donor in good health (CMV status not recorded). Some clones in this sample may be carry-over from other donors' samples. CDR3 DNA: TGCAGTGCTGCCCGGGGCACTCGCTCCTACGAGCAGTACTTC. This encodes CSAARGTRSYEQYF.